Listed here are 22 T cell receptor beta chains from one sample, sequenced in a study of blood T cell repertoires in COVID-19. The protocol was immunoSEQ multiplex PCR, while the TCRdb copy is restricted to in-frame clones and leaves out a portion. The data hold 250,000 or so clones, with 84% observed a single time. The specimen was peripheral blood. The receptor set was obtained from a man over 45 with acute or convalescent COVID-19.

This chain's CDR3 is CASSLYRGYNEQFF. Here the CDR3 DNA reads TGTGCCAGCAGCTTATACCGCGGCTACAATGAGCAGTTCTTC. The chain employs TRBV11-2 and TRBJ2-1, with D unclear. The V end lost 2 bases, the J end lost 3 bases, and 8 bases lay between the germline ends. This CDR3 has 14 amino acids. The V gene's germline CDR1 is SGHAT and CDR2 FQNNGV.

The rearrangement joins TRBV27 to TRBJ1-1, with no clear D. The ends were cut back, 5 bases at V and 4 bases at J, with 17 bases in the middle. This CDR3 spans 15 amino acids. Germline CDR1 and CDR2: MNHEY and SMNVEV (reference sequence). The CDR3 nucleotides are TGTGCCAGCAGTCAAGGGAGCCCGGCAAGCACTGAAGCTTTCTTT. Its protein is CASSQGSPASTEAFF.

V usage is TRBV13 and J usage is TRBJ2-5; D is possibly TRBD1 (5 bases). The CDR3 has 16 residues. From germline, CDR1 is PRHDT and CDR2 FYEKMQ (reference sequence). V was cut by 0 bases and J by 4 bases, with 15 bases left in between. The CDR3 coding sequence is TGTGCCAGCAGCTTAGGAAGGGGCGTCTTCGGAGAGACCCAGTACTTC. The encoded protein is CASSLGRGVFGETQYF.

This sequence joins TRBV27 and TRBJ2-1; no definite D call. The CDR3 has 14 amino acids. Germline assignment: CDR1 MNHEY and CDR2 SMNVEV (reference sequence). V was clipped by 1 base and J by 0 bases, with 4 bases between them. CDR3 nucleotide sequence: TGTGCCAGCAGTTTATTTAGCTCCTACAATGAGCAGTTCTTC. Translating it yields CASSLFSSYNEQFF.

This clone appeared a few times. Different DNA sequences within this sample yield the same CDR3. J is TRBJ2-7 and V is TRBV20-1; unclear D gene. Per the germline V gene, CDR1 is DFQATT and CDR2 is SNEGSKA (reference sequence). The CDR3 extends over 11 amino acids. Between the trimmed V and J ends, which lost 6 bases and 5 bases, there was a span of 11 bases. The CDR3 sequence: CSAASGHEQYF. The CDR3 nucleotides are TGCAGTGCGGCTTCAGGCCACGAGCAGTACTTC.

The gene calls are TRBV6-5 and TRBJ2-1, with D possibly matching TRBD2 (5 bases). The CDR3 is made up of 15 amino acids. Deletions cut 6 bases from V and 8 bases from J, with 20 bases between. CDR1 and CDR2 from the germline V gene are MNHEY and SVGAGI. The CDR3, as DNA: TGTGCCAGCAGACAGACTTACGGGGTAGGCCATGAGCAGTTCTTC. It encodes CASRQTYGVGHEQFF.

The V and J genes are TRBV18 and TRBJ2-5; D gene unclear. Trimming cost V 0 bases and J 4 bases, with 6 bases left between them. The CDR3 loop spans 13 amino acids. The germline gives CDR1 KGHSH, CDR2 LQKENI. CDR3 sequence (DNA): TGTGCCAGCTCACCACCCGGAGCAGAGACCCAGTACTTC. Protein: CASSPPGAETQYF. Variable domain in full (rest from reference TRBV18 and TRBJ2-5): NAGVMQNPRHLVRRRGQEARLRCSPMKGHSHVYWYRQLPEEGLKFMVYLQKENIIDESGMPKERFSAEFPKEGPSILRIQQVVRGDSAAYFCASSPPGAETQYFGPGTRLLVL.

The chain recombines TRBV7-9 with TRBJ1-2; the D is unclear. Germline V gene sequence: CDR1 SEHNR, CDR2 FQNEAQ (reference sequence). V shed 3 bases and J shed 0 bases, with 14 bases lying between them. CDR3 size: 16 residues. CDR3 DNA: TGTGCCAGCAGCTTCGAATTTGGGCAGCCTAACTATGGCTACACCTTC. Translation: CASSFEFGQPNYGYTF.

Comment on this clone: This sample includes further DNA sequences coding for the same CDR3. The rearrangement links TRBV28 to TRBJ1-2; 8 bases fit TRBD1. The CDR3 runs to 13 residues. V lost 4 bases, J lost 8 bases, and 6 bases stayed unmatched. Germline lookup yields CDR1 MDHEN and CDR2 SYDVKM. CDR3 amino acids: CASSSQGAGGYTF. CDR3 nucleotides: TGTGCCAGCAGTTCTCAGGGGGCGGGAGGCTACACCTTC.

V is TRBV5-1 and J is TRBJ2-2; weak D call: TRBD1 (5 bases). Germline V CDR1 and CDR2: SGHRS, YFSETQ. Between the trimmed V and J ends, which lost 4 bases and 0 bases, there was a span of 10 bases. CDR3 length equals 15 residues. The CDR3 reads CASSQGVANTGELFF. CDR3 bases: TGCGCCAGCAGCCAAGGGGTCGCGAACACCGGGGAGCTGTTTTTT.

This clone was observed a single time. The chain combines TRBV30 with TRBJ2-7; a possible D gene is TRBD1 (6 bases). Germline V gene data show CDR1 as GTSNPN and CDR2 as SVGIG (reference sequence). Trimming cost V 3 bases and J 3 bases, with 9 bases left between them. The CDR3 runs 12 residues. CDR3 DNA: TGTGCCTGGAGCGGGACATTCTACGAGCAGTACTTC. Translated, it gives CAWSGTFYEQYF.

The rearrangement joins TRBV2 to TRBJ1-6, with D perhaps matching TRBD1 (5 bases). Between the trimmed V and J ends, which lost 1 base and 10 bases, there was a span of 17 bases. The CDR3 spans 16 residues. Germline V gene sequence: CDR1 SNHLY, CDR2 FYNNEI. The CDR3 bases are TGTGCCAGCAGTGAAGGGTCCAGGGCTCCCGGGTCACCCCTCCACTTT. As protein: CASSEGSRAPGSPLHF. Supplemented by reference TRBV2 and TRBJ1-6, the full variable domain reads EPEVTQTPSHQVTQMGQEVILRCVPISNHLYFYWYRQILGQKVEFLVSFYNNEISEKSEIFDDQFSVERPDGSNFTLKIRSTKLEDSAMYFCASSEGSRAPGSPLHFGNGTRLTVT.

This chain's CDR3 is CSVDSGRETQYF. In DNA form, the CDR3 reads TGCAGCGTTGATTCCGGTCGAGAGACCCAGTACTTC. V is TRBV29-1 and J is TRBJ2-5; unclear D gene. With 3 bases removed from V and 4 bases from J, the gap between germline ends came to 9 bases. CDR1 and CDR2 from the germline V gene are SQVTM and ANQGSEA. This CDR3 region has 12 residues.

The chain couples TRBV25-1 to TRBJ2-2; 7 bases fit TRBD1. This CDR3 contains 13 residues. The V and J ends lost 4 bases and 6 bases, in that order; junction bases with no gene match: 2. The germline gives CDR1 MGHDK, CDR2 SYGVNS. The CDR3 is CASSGQGSGELFF. CDR3 DNA sequence: TGTGCCAGCAGTGGACAGGGTTCCGGGGAGCTGTTTTTT.

The V gene is TRBV12-3 or TRBV12-4, the J gene TRBJ2-7, with D possibly matching TRBD1 (5 bases). V lost 8 bases to trimming and J lost 0 bases, with 8 bases between them. The CDR3 is 12 amino acids. The CDR3 loop is CASSDSSYEQYF. The DNA for the CDR3 is TGTGCCAGCTCCGACAGCTCCTACGAGCAGTACTTC.

The count of this clone is one. The chain recombines TRBV7-9 with TRBJ1-6; 9 bases are a match to TRBD1. CDR3 length: 17 residues. V was pared by 4 bases and J by 7 bases, with 11 bases of the junction left unmatched. Germline-derived CDR1 and CDR2 are SEHNR and FQNEAQ (reference sequence). CDR3 coding DNA: TGTGCCAGCAGCTCAGCCCTACAGGGGGCGGAAAATTCACCCCTCCACTTT. It is translated as CASSSALQGAENSPLHF.

This chain links TRBV7-9 with TRBJ2-1; the match to TRBD2 covers 12 bases. The CDR3 runs 16 residues. Per germline, CDR1 SEHNR and CDR2 FQNEAQ (reference sequence). V dropped 5 bases and J dropped 2; count of bases not matched to a gene: 4. CDR3 loop: CASSPLAGGPYNEQFF. CDR3 nucleotides: TGTGCCAGCAGCCCTCTAGCGGGAGGGCCCTACAATGAGCAGTTCTTC.

The rearrangement links TRBV10-3 to TRBJ2-1; 8 nucleotides line up with TRBD2. V trimming: 1 base; J trimming: 9 bases; junction bases outside the gene matches: 2. The CDR3 has 13 amino acids. Germline V CDR1 and CDR2: ENHRY, SYGVKD. CDR3 coding DNA: TGTGCCATCAGTGAGTTAGCGGGGAGTGAGCAGTTCTTC. This gives the protein CAISELAGSEQFF.

The chain has TRBV6-2 or TRBV6-3 and TRBJ2-1; no clear D. Trimming left V 0 bases short and J 3 bases short, with 6 bases between. The V gene's germline CDR1 is MNHEY and CDR2 SVGEGT. This CDR3 is built from 14 residues. The CDR3 nucleotides are TGTGCCAGCAGTTACTCGAGTAACTACAATGAGCAGTTCTTC. Protein product: CASSYSSNYNEQFF.

This clone showed up just a few times. This rearrangement joins TRBV11-2 to TRBJ1-1, with D uncertain. This CDR3 has 13 residues. The germline V gene has CDR1 SGHAT and CDR2 FQNNGV. The germline V and J ends were trimmed by 7 bases and 6 bases, with 15 bases remaining between them. The CDR3 bases are TGTGCCAGCACCTTCCGGGTGTCAGCTGAAGCTTTCTTT. Translation: CASTFRVSAEAFF.

V and J are TRBV5-8 and TRBJ1-2; 10 bases are a match to TRBD1. The V and J ends lost 6 bases and 8 bases, in that order; junction bases with no gene match: 13. Germline CDR1 SGHTS, CDR2 YDEGEE. The CDR3 runs 15 residues. In DNA form, the CDR3 reads TGTGCCAGCACCCCACCGGGACAGGGGTCCGGAGGCTACACCTTC. Protein: CASTPPGQGSGGYTF.

A single count supports this clone. V usage is TRBV7-6 and J usage is TRBJ1-5; tentatively, D is TRBD1 (5 bases). The V gene lost 3 bases and the J gene lost 6 bases, with 9 bases spanning the gap. The CDR3 spans 13 residues. Germline V gene sequence: CDR1 SGHVS, CDR2 FNYEAQ. The DNA for the CDR3 is TGTGCCAGCAGCTTGGGGGGGATTCAGCCCCAGCATTTT. It codes for CASSLGGIQPQHF.